This is a list of T cell receptor beta chains from one sample in a study of identical twins. TCRdb processed the 5' RACE reads anew with MiXCR; each CDR3 protein has one entry. The sample gives 450,000 to 650,000 distinct CDR3 sequences, more than 9% of which show up once; 2.5% to 3.5% is in the top ten. The same data also went into a second study, on yellow fever vaccine responses in identical twins.

Sequencing was carried out using PBMCs. The source of these receptors is a woman aged 18-29 years in good health. The CDR3 runs from the conserved cysteine through the conserved F or W. D genes are given only for firm matches.

d_gene	v_gene	j_gene	CDR3aa
TRBD2	TRBV4-3	TRBJ2-2	CASSQGKLAGDWDTGELFF
TRBD1	TRBV10-3	TRBJ1-2	CAISDRGLLYGYTF
NA	TRBV7-9	TRBJ2-3	CASSIRDGRTDTQYF
NA	TRBV12-3/TRBV12-4	TRBJ2-1	CASSLGGTGNEQFF
TRBD1	TRBV9	TRBJ1-4	CARRLQGIREKLFF
TRBD2	TRBV6-5	TRBJ2-1	CASSYLLAGLYNEQFF
NA	TRBV6-1	TRBJ1-1	CASSESKGWTEAFF
NA	TRBV12-3/TRBV12-4	TRBJ2-3	CASSLAEDTQYF
TRBD2	TRBV2	TRBJ2-3	CASGKGLVAPGTDTQYF
TRBD2	TRBV29-1	TRBJ2-1	CSVEGGEGIPYNEQFF
NA	TRBV7-2	TRBJ1-3	CASSSRSLGNTIYF
NA	TRBV3-1	TRBJ1-5	CASSTAAQPQHF
NA	TRBV2	TRBJ2-3	CASARGVGDTQYF
NA	TRBV7-2	TRBJ2-1	CASSQGGSGVTSQFF
TRBD1	TRBV7-3	TRBJ1-2	CASSLTGQGAYGYTF
TRBD1	TRBV7-9	TRBJ2-3	CASSPPWTGSTDTQYF
NA	TRBV20-1	TRBJ2-1	CSASGRYRIDLFRNEQFF
NA	TRBV12-3/TRBV12-4	TRBJ2-7	CASSFSQDTLKLYEQYF
NA	TRBV6-2/TRBV6-3	TRBJ2-7	CASIDAGSHEQYF
TRBD1	TRBV12-3/TRBV12-4	TRBJ1-6	CASRPPGQGNSPLHF
NA	TRBV27	TRBJ1-2	CASSLSREGSPGYTF
NA	TRBV1	TRBJ2-3	CTSSQIRGRDTQYF
TRBD2	TRBV20-1	TRBJ2-1	CSARSGTTNEQFF
NA	TRBV12-3/TRBV12-4	TRBJ1-1	CASSEQVKGQAFF
NA	TRBV7-2	TRBJ2-3	CASRLTSDTQYF
NA	TRBV29-1	TRBJ2-1	CSVSGVPYEQFF